This TCR beta chain stems from a study of identical twins. The study's findings and limits: With beta out-of-frame sequences, excess sharing by twins was weaker. Because invariant MAIT and iNKT cells could be present, zero-insertion analyses could be partly confounded.

CDR1 MDHEN and CDR2 SYDVKM come from the germline V gene. The V end was cut by 3 bases, the J end by 7 bases, with 3 bases between. The CDR3 totals 11 residues. In TCRdb, the 5' RACE reads were re-called with MiXCR into one record per CDR3 protein. The table lists 1.5 million or so distinct CDR3 sequences, 32% of them singletons. As concerns this clonotype: Its antigen is not identified.

The V gene is TRBV28, the J gene TRBJ2-2; D is ambiguous. The receptor was isolated from a newborn girl in good health. Sequencing was performed on cord blood. This CDR3 reads CASSLRGELFF. Here the CDR3 DNA reads TGTGCCAGCAGTTTGCGCGGGGAGCTGTTTTTT. Full variable domain (remainder filled in from reference TRBV28 and TRBJ2-2): DVKVTQSSRYLVKRTGEKVFLECVQDMDHENMFWYRQDPGLGLRLIYFSYDVKMKEKGDIPEGYSVSREKKERFSLILESASTNQTSMYLCASSLRGELFFGEGSRLTVL.